Listed here are 31 T cell receptor beta chains from one sample, sequenced in a study of Graves' ophthalmopathy and Graves' hyperthyroidism. Scientists amplified the TCR beta CDR3 regions from RNA transcripts. HTBI-primed first-round RT-PCR preceded second-round multiplex PCR. One entry per CDR3 protein results from TCRdb running MiXCR on the multiplex PCR reads. The sample gives about 380,000 distinct CDR3 sequences, 15% to 19% of which show up once; roughly 7% is in the top ten. Sequencing was carried out using peripheral blood. Every receptor here comes from a woman aged 18-29 years with stable Graves' hyperthyroidism.

This clonotype showed up just a few times. In DNA, the CDR3 is TGTGCCATCGGCAGGGACTATAGCAATCAGCCCCAGCATTTT. Translating gives CAIGRDYSNQPQHF. The genes are TRBV6-1 and TRBJ1-5, with D maybe TRBD1 (5 bases). V lost 10 bases, J lost 0 bases, and 13 bases lay in between. Germline loops: CDR1 MNHNS, CDR2 SASEGT. The CDR3 runs to 14 residues.

This clonotype was found many times. The genes are TRBV14 and TRBJ1-1; no reliable D call. V was cut by 2 bases and J by 3 bases, with 7 bases left in between. The CDR3 is made up of 13 amino acids. Germline values: CDR1 SGHDN, CDR2 FVKESK. The CDR3 region is CASSQTQDTEAFF. In DNA form, the CDR3 reads TGTGCCAGCAGCCAAACCCAGGACACTGAAGCTTTCTTT.

There are many counts of this clonotype. Just one base apart from a much larger clone, this may be a read error. The rearrangement uses TRBV12-3 or TRBV12-4 and TRBJ1-1; D gene unclear. V lost 1 base, J lost 6 bases, and 9 bases lay in between. This CDR3 is 13 amino acids long. The CDR3 protein is CASSLVRYAEAFF. The CDR3 nucleotides are TGTGCCAGCAGTTTAGTCAGATACGCTGAAGCTTTCTTT.

This clonotype was recorded at least ten times. This rearrangement joins TRBV15 to TRBJ1-5; no firm D call. V lost 0 bases and J 4 bases, leaving 13 bases between the germline ends. The CDR3 contains 16 residues. Germline V gene lookup returns CDR1 LNHNV and CDR2 YYDKDF (reference sequence). In DNA, the CDR3 is TGTGCCACCAGCAGAGAGGGAAGGATTGCGAATCAGCCCCAGCATTTT. It codes for CATSREGRIANQPQHF.

The V and J genes are TRBV11-2 and TRBJ1-2; D remains unclear. The germline CDR1 and CDR2 sequences are SGHAT and FQNNGV. The CDR3 consists of 15 residues. V shed 0 bases and J shed 1 base, with 9 bases lying between them. This CDR3 reads CASSLELGINYGYTF. CDR3 DNA: TGTGCCAGCAGCTTAGAATTAGGTATTAACTATGGCTACACCTTC.

About this clonotype itself: A much larger clone lies a single base off, so this may be a read error. The chain recombines TRBV12-3 or TRBV12-4 with TRBJ2-1; D ambiguous. This CDR3 region has 12 residues. This chain's CDR3 is CASSLSGNEKFF. The CDR3 DNA reads as TGTGCCAGCTCCCTAAGTGGAAATGAGAAGTTCTTC.

In this sample, this clonotype turned up a few times. The rearrangement links TRBV5-1 to TRBJ2-5; D perhaps matches TRBD2 (5 bases). V lost 3 bases to trimming and J lost 2 bases, with 11 bases between them. This CDR3 region has 14 residues. Germline V gene sequence: CDR1 SGHRS, CDR2 YFSETQ. The CDR3 coding sequence is TGCGCCAGCAGCTCAGCGGACGGACAAGAGACCCAGTACTTC. This translates into CASSSADGQETQYF.

This clonotype was seen ten or more times. This chain connects TRBV5-1 to TRBJ2-6; D is perhaps TRBD1 (6 bases). Per germline, CDR1 SGHRS and CDR2 YFSETQ. The CDR3 sequence is 18 residues long. Trimming shortened V by 2 bases and J by 0 bases, and 15 bases separated the two germline ends. This CDR3 reads CASSFTGTPASGANVLTF. For the CDR3, the DNA is TGCGCCAGCAGCTTCACCGGGACACCCGCCTCTGGGGCCAACGTCCTGACTTTC.

This clonotype occurred many times. The chain links TRBV20-1 to TRBJ2-7; D uncertain. V was pared by 0 bases and J by 3 bases, with 3 bases between. CDR1 and CDR2 (germline): DFQATT, SNEGSKA (reference sequence). CDR3 length: 11 amino acids. CDR3 residues: CSARDYYEQYF. CDR3 coding DNA: TGCAGTGCTAGAGATTACTACGAGCAGTACTTC.

This clonotype was detected many times. This rearrangement joins TRBV7-9 to TRBJ1-1, with unresolved D. The V gene lost 1 base and the J gene lost 8 bases, with 5 bases spanning the gap. CDR1 SEHNR and CDR2 FQNEAQ come from the germline V gene (reference sequence). The CDR3 spans 11 residues. The CDR3 sequence: CASSLELEAFF. DNA of the CDR3: TGTGCCAGCAGCTTAGAGCTCGAAGCTTTCTTT. The whole variable domain, remainder taken from reference TRBV7-9 and TRBJ1-1, is DTGVSQNPRHKITKRGQNVTFRCDPISEHNRLYWYRQTLGQGPEFLTYFQNEAQLEKSRLLSDRFSAERPKGSFSTLEIQRTEQGDSAMYLCASSLELEAFFGQGTRLTVV.

This clonotype was counted at least ten times. The chain carries TRBV12-3 or TRBV12-4 and TRBJ1-6; D remains unclear. This CDR3 contains 16 residues. V dropped 4 bases and J dropped 10 bases, with 20 bases sitting between them. The DNA of the CDR3 is TGTGCCAGCAGTTCCTCCGGGTCGCGGGGAAAATCACCCCTCCACTTT. Encoded protein: CASSSSGSRGKSPLHF.

This clonotype showed up many times. The chain combines TRBV11-2 with TRBJ2-7, with 10 bases aligning to TRBD2. After removal of 1 base from V and 1 base from J, the junction contained 1 base not matched to a gene. The length of the CDR3 is 15 residues. CDR1 SGHAT and CDR2 FQNNGV come from the germline V gene. The CDR3 DNA reads TGTGCCAGCAGCTTAGGGACTAGCGGATCCTACGAGCAGTACTTC. Translation: CASSLGTSGSYEQYF.

This clonotype was seen repeatedly, ten times or more. J is TRBJ1-1 and V is TRBV19; 8 nucleotides line up with TRBD1. The CDR3 runs 14 residues. Germline V CDR1 and CDR2: LNHDA, SQIVND (reference sequence). With V trimmed by 3 bases and J by 3 bases, 3 bases remained unmatched. CDR3 in amino acids: CASSIQGAHTEAFF. In DNA, the CDR3 is TGTGCCAGTAGTATCCAGGGGGCGCACACTGAAGCTTTCTTT.

The table lists this clonotype with a few counts. This chain uses TRBV5-8 with TRBJ1-1; possibly TRBD1 for D (5 bases). Germline CDR1 and CDR2: SGHTS and YDEGEE. The CDR3 length is 14 residues. Trimming stripped 1 base from V and 4 bases from J, with 11 bases between. The CDR3 region is CASSLRGETTEAFF. In DNA, the CDR3 is TGTGCCAGCAGCTTGCGGGGGGAAACCACTGAAGCTTTCTTT.

This clonotype was counted at least ten times. The chain is built from TRBV6-1 and TRBJ1-6; no clear D gene. Germline-derived CDR1 and CDR2 are MNHNS and SASEGT. This CDR3 has 12 residues. The V gene lost 5 bases and the J gene lost 15 bases, with 14 bases spanning the gap. The DNA for the CDR3 is TGTGCCAGCAGTAAGACTCGGACCTTCCTCCACTTT. It is translated as CASSKTRTFLHF.

The CDR3 spells CSVEGTSKYEQYF. The DNA for the CDR3 is TGCAGCGTTGAGGGGACTAGCAAGTACGAGCAGTACTTC. The chain carries TRBV29-1 and TRBJ2-7; the match to TRBD2 covers 9 bases. The germline gives CDR1 SQVTM, CDR2 ANQGSEA. V lost 3 bases to trimming and J lost 4 bases; unmatched junction nucleotides: 4. This CDR3 comprises 13 residues.

This clonotype was counted at least ten times. The rearrangement links TRBV7-2 to TRBJ2-5; unclear D gene. From germline, CDR1 is SGHTA and CDR2 FQGNSA. The V gene lost 2 bases and the J gene lost 3 bases, with 7 bases spanning the gap. The CDR3 has 13 residues. CDR3 loop: CASSLSVKETQYF. CDR3 coding DNA: TGTGCCAGCAGCTTATCGGTAAAAGAGACCCAGTACTTC.

This clonotype was recorded at least ten times. The chain employs TRBV7-3 and TRBJ1-6; D might be TRBD1 (6 bases). Trimming pared 2 bases from V and 6 bases from J, leaving 8 bases between. The germline V gene has CDR1 SGHTA and CDR2 FQGTGA. CDR3 size: 14 residues. The CDR3 nucleotides are TGTGCCAGCAGCTTACGGGGGCTTAATTCACCCCTCCACTTT. Translating gives CASSLRGLNSPLHF. Filled out from reference TRBV7-3 and TRBJ1-6, the complete variable domain reads GAGVSQTPSNKVTEKGKYVELRCDPISGHTALYWYRQSLGQGPEFLIYFQGTGAADDSGLPNDRFFAVRPEGSVSTLKIQRTERGDSAVYLCASSLRGLNSPLHFGNGTRLTVT.

Remarks on this clonotype: A much larger clone lies a single base off, so this may be a read error. The chain is built from TRBV25-1 and TRBJ2-7; D is uncertain. Germline values: CDR1 MGHDK, CDR2 SYGVNS. The CDR3 has 13 amino acids. With 1 base removed from V and 6 bases from J, the gap between germline ends came to 10 bases. Here the CDR3 reads CASSEFLGREQYV. The CDR3 DNA sequence: TGTGCCAGCAGTGAATTCCTAGGGCGCGAGCAGTACGTC.

This clonotype was recorded at least ten times. This chain uses TRBV12-3 or TRBV12-4 with TRBJ1-1, with TRBD1 as a possible D gene (5 bases). The CDR3 spans 12 residues. V lost 5 bases and J lost 6, with 10 bases in between. The CDR3 sequence: CASSQGMAEAFF. CDR3 nucleotide sequence: TGTGCCAGCAGTCAGGGTATGGCTGAAGCTTTCTTT.

This chain uses TRBV7-2 with TRBJ1-2; 10 nucleotides line up with TRBD1. CDR3 length: 15 residues. The ends lost 1 base at V and 7 bases at J; junction bases unmatched: 6. Germline assignment: CDR1 SGHTA and CDR2 FQGNSA. The DNA of the CDR3 is TGTGCCAGCAGCTTAGGGCCGGGACAGGGGCTTGGCTACACCTTC. The encoded protein is CASSLGPGQGLGYTF.

In regard to this clonotype: The CDR3 does not end in the conserved phenylalanine or tryptophan, so this is likely a read error. The rearrangement joins TRBV24-1 to TRBJ2-2; 9 nucleotides match TRBD1. V lost 4 bases to trimming and J lost 6 bases; unmatched junction nucleotides: 5. CDR1 is KGHDR and CDR2 is SFDVKD in the germline V gene. This CDR3 has 15 residues. The CDR3 sequence is CATSDPGQGSGELFL. The CDR3 DNA reads TGTGCCACCAGTGACCCGGGACAGGGCTCCGGGGAGCTGTTTTTG.

This chain joins TRBV20-1 and TRBJ1-1, with 8 bases lining up with TRBD1. Trimming at V came to 5 bases and at J to 0 bases, leaving 8 bases not matched to a gene. Looked up from germline, CDR1 is DFQATT and CDR2 is SNEGSKA (reference sequence). The CDR3 has 15 residues. CDR3 amino acids: CSAPSGQGVNTEAFF. The CDR3 nucleotides are TGCAGTGCTCCATCAGGACAGGGAGTGAACACTGAAGCTTTCTTT.

This clonotype was seen repeatedly, ten times or more. The rearrangement links TRBV5-1 to TRBJ2-7; no firm D call. V was clipped by 7 bases and J by 5 bases, with 16 bases between them. CDR1 is SGHRS and CDR2 is YFSETQ in the germline V gene. The CDR3 is 13 residues long. The CDR3 coding sequence is TGCGCCAGCGGTCTTCGTCGTGGGGACGAGCAGTACTTC. Protein sequence: CASGLRRGDEQYF. The variable domain in full, with the rest retrieved from reference TRBV5-1 and TRBJ2-7, is KAGVTQTPRYLIKTRGQQVTLSCSPISGHRSVSWYQQTPGQGLQFLFEYFSETQRNKGNFPGRFSGRQFSNSRSEMNVSTLELGDSALYLCASGLRRGDEQYFGPGTRLTVT.

This clonotype was picked up a small number of times. The chain carries TRBV18 and TRBJ1-1; 11 bases map to TRBD1. Germline V gene sequence: CDR1 KGHSH, CDR2 LQKENI. This CDR3 is built from 15 residues. Trimming took 5 bases from V and 4 from J; bases not matched to a gene: 6. The CDR3 DNA is TGTGCCAGCTCAATCGGGACAGGGGGGAGCACTGAAGCTTTCTTT. Protein: CASSIGTGGSTEAFF.

This clonotype was counted many times. The V and J genes are TRBV27 and TRBJ1-5, with TRBD1 as a possible D gene (5 bases). The V end lost 3 bases, the J end lost 1 base, and 10 bases lay between the germline ends. This CDR3 contains 15 residues. CDR1 is MNHEY and CDR2 is SMNVEV in the germline V gene (reference sequence). Here the CDR3 DNA reads TGTGCCAGCAGTTTCGGGCAGGGAAGCAATCAGCCCCAGCATTTT. It yields the protein CASSFGQGSNQPQHF.

Only a few counts were recorded for this clonotype. V and J are TRBV11-1 and TRBJ1-5; 10 bases match TRBD1. Germline V gives CDR1 SGHAT, CDR2 FQDESV (reference sequence). The CDR3 consists of 16 residues. J was trimmed by 7 bases and V by 1 base; bases with no gene match: 7. CDR3 loop: CASSLEGTGAKQPQHF. Written as DNA, the CDR3 is TGTGCCAGCAGCTTAGAGGGGACAGGGGCAAAGCAGCCCCAGCATTTT.

This clonotype was seen ten or more times. The chain employs TRBV12-3 or TRBV12-4 and TRBJ2-7; D may be TRBD1 (5 bases). V was shortened by 5 bases and J by 3 bases, with 11 bases between the two germline ends. The CDR3 has 13 residues. Written as DNA, the CDR3 is TGTGCCAGCAGTCCCCGCAGGGTCTACGAGCAGTACTTC. This sequence encodes CASSPRRVYEQYF.

This chain connects TRBV11-1 to TRBJ2-5, with D perhaps assigned TRBD1 or TRBD2 (5 bases each). The CDR3 totals 17 residues. Trimming pared 3 bases from V and 4 bases from J, leaving 21 bases between. CDR1 and CDR2 (germline): SGHAT, FQDESV (reference sequence). CDR3 loop: CASSFREGQGSVETQYF. The CDR3 nucleotides read TGTGCCAGCAGCTTTCGGGAAGGGCAGGGAAGTGTAGAGACCCAGTACTTC.

This clonotype was counted at least ten times. The V gene is TRBV12-3 or TRBV12-4, the J gene TRBJ2-4; a possible D gene is TRBD2 (5 bases). The CDR3 length is 14 residues. V lost 3 bases and J lost 6, with 12 bases in between. The CDR3 DNA reads as TGTGCCAGCAGTTTGACCGGGATCAGAAACATTCAGTACTTC. As protein: CASSLTGIRNIQYF.

This clonotype was seen a few times. The chain has TRBV24-1 and TRBJ1-2; a possible D gene is TRBD1 (5 bases). This CDR3 has 14 amino acids. Germline V gene lookup returns CDR1 KGHDR and CDR2 SFDVKD. V was cut by 3 bases and J by 6 bases, with 13 bases left in between. DNA for the CDR3: TGTGCCACCAGTGATCCACCCAGGGAGAATGGCTACACCTTC. It codes for CATSDPPRENGYTF.